The present T cell receptor (beta chain) was sequenced within a study of shared clonotypes between healthy human individuals. The study's findings and limits: Sharing of clonotypes among donors was expected to vary with sequencing depth.

Trimming removed 3 bases from V and 1 base from J; junction bases left unmatched: 5. The CDR3 is made up of 15 amino acids. Germline V gene sequence: CDR1 MDHEN, CDR2 SYDVKM. The repertoire was sequenced with immunoSEQ multiplex PCR; TCRdb's copy has only in-frame clones and lacks some. The sample consists of about 2 million clones, about 95% of them appearing once. CD45RO-negative, CCR7-positively selected cells formed the naive CD8 fraction, excluding terminally differentiated effector memory CD45RA+ cells. Worth noting for this clone: Its antigen remains unidentified.

V gene TRBV28 combines with J gene TRBJ1-1, with 7 bases matching TRBD1. The sample was naive CD8+ T cells sorted from blood. The clonotype originates from a man aged 18-30 years in good health. CDR3 residues: CASSFRQGGNTEAFF. The CDR3 DNA reads TGTGCCAGCAGTTTCAGACAGGGCGGGAACACTGAAGCTTTCTTT.